This T cell receptor beta chain appears in the sequencing data of a study of PD-L1 blockade in urothelial cancer. Turning to the study itself: Males with bladder-origin urothelial cancer constituted twenty-five of 29 patients. Individuals in the cohort had been given 0 to 3 earlier chemotherapy regimens. Researchers looked at the blood 3 weeks (second dose) and 6 weeks after treatment began. A median of approximately 150,000 T cells was found in the blood samples.

V lost 3 bases, J lost 6 bases, and 2 bases stayed unmatched. The CDR3 covers 13 residues. In germline, CDR1 is SGHRS, CDR2 YFSETQ. This table comes from immunoSEQ multiplex PCR, and its TCRdb copy is limited to in-frame clones, with some not included. This table has under 55,000 clones, nearly 90% appearing once. Indicated time point: pretreatment peripheral blood. The sequenced sample was PBMCs, obtained around atezolizumab (anti-PD-L1) treatment. This sequence was found in a donor aged 40 or over with urothelial cancer. The V gene is TRBV5-1, the J gene TRBJ1-1; 10 positions match TRBD1. CDR3 bases: TGCGCCAGCAGCTGGGACAGGGGTGCTGAAGCTTTCTTT. Encoded protein: CASSWDRGAEAFF. Full variable domain (outside the CDR3, taken from reference TRBV5-1 and TRBJ1-1): KAGVTQTPRYLIKTRGQQVTLSCSPISGHRSVSWYQQTPGQGLQFLFEYFSETQRNKGNFPGRFSGRQFSNSRSEMNVSTLELGDSALYLCASSWDRGAEAFFGQGTRLTVV.